This TCR beta chain was found in a study of blood T cell repertoires in COVID-19. About the research overall: The United States, Italy and Spain were the sources of the acute and convalescent COVID-19 samples. In each case, the material was cDNA or gDNA derived from T cells, B-cell-depleted T cells, or PBMCs.

The data were produced by immunoSEQ multiplex PCR, yet TCRdb's version contains in-frame clones alone and is incomplete. The profile shows 150,000 to 200,000 clones, more than 70% of them singletons. Trimming took 2 bases from V and 5 from J, leaving 15 bases between them. Germline CDR1 reads SGDLS; CDR2 reads YYNGEE. CDR3 length: 15 residues. Cohorts were determined from participant-reported clinical history. The TCR originated in a man between 40 and 49 years old who had recovered from COVID-19. V usage is TRBV9 and J usage is TRBJ2-3; a weak D match, TRBD2 (6 bases). The specimen was PBMCs or T cells enriched from blood (not recorded which). CDR3: CASSVSGSTLDTQYF. DNA of the CDR3: TGTGCCAGCAGCGTCTCCGGGAGCACTCTAGATACGCAGTATTTT.